One sample yielded the 10 T cell receptor beta chains listed below, sequenced in a study of cytomegalovirus exposure and HLA in healthy donors. The table came from immunoSEQ multiplex PCR; TCRdb's copy has only in-frame clones and leaves some out. The sample has about 120,000 clones; approximately 88% are singletons. Input material: PBMCs. The receptors originated from a man younger than 30 in good health and CMV-seronegative.

The CDR3 DNA sequence: TGTGCCAGCAGCTCCCCTCGGACAGAAGTGTATGGCTACACCTTC. It codes for CASSSPRTEVYGYTF. The J gene is TRBJ1-2, the V gene TRBV11-3; D might be TRBD1 (6 bases). This CDR3 has 15 amino acids. V lost 4 bases and J lost 5, with 17 bases in between. CDR1 and CDR2 from the germline V gene are SGHNT and YENEEA.

The chain recombines TRBV7-9 with TRBJ1-5, with 10 bases matching TRBD1. The V gene's germline CDR1 is SEHNR and CDR2 FQNEAQ (reference sequence). With 4 bases clipped from V and 5 bases from J, the junction kept 5 bases outside the gene matches. The CDR3 loop spans 15 amino acids. The CDR3 region has the DNA TGTGCCAGCAGCTCACCGACAGGGGGCGATCAGCCCCAGCATTTT. Translated, it gives CASSSPTGGDQPQHF.

The chain joins TRBV11-3 to TRBJ2-2; D unclear. Germline V gene sequence: CDR1 SGHNT, CDR2 YENEEA. The CDR3 runs to 13 residues. Trimming took 4 bases from V and 5 from J, leaving 8 bases between them. CDR3: CASSSVVTGELFF. The CDR3 DNA reads TGTGCCAGCAGCTCGGTGGTTACCGGGGAGCTGTTTTTT.

This clone has more than one count but fewer than ten. This chain links TRBV19 with TRBJ1-5; D may be TRBD1 (5 bases). The CDR3 is 13 residues long. Trimming removed 8 bases from V and 3 bases from J, with 11 bases in between. Germline CDR1 LNHDA, CDR2 SQIVND (reference sequence). The CDR3 region is CASVGVYNQPQHF. CDR3 sequence (DNA): TGTGCCAGTGTAGGGGTTTACAATCAGCCCCAGCATTTT.

The rearrangement joins TRBV19 to TRBJ1-4; 8 nucleotides align to TRBD1. Germline-derived CDR1 and CDR2 are LNHDA and SQIVND (reference sequence). The V segment lost 3 bases and the J segment 8 bases; nucleotides outside the gene matches: 5. The CDR3 consists of 14 residues. The CDR3 protein is CASSISDRGEKLFF. Written as DNA, the CDR3 is TGTGCCAGTAGTATCTCAGACAGGGGCGAAAAACTGTTTTTT.

CDR3 in DNA: TGCGCCAGCAGCTCCCGGACAGGGACGAACACTGAAGCTTTCTTT. Protein: CASSSRTGTNTEAFF. The V gene is TRBV5-1, the J gene TRBJ1-1, with 8 bases aligning to TRBD1. Germline CDR1 SGHRS, CDR2 YFSETQ. CDR3 length: 15 amino acids. V shed 3 bases, J shed 1 base, and the junction held 5 bases outside the gene matches.

The rearrangement joins TRBV4-1 to TRBJ1-1; 9 bases map to TRBD1. Germline-derived CDR1 and CDR2 are MGHRA and YSYEKL. Trimming took 5 bases from V and 1 from J; bases not matched to a gene: 5. CDR3 length: 15 residues. The CDR3 sequence is CASSAQGAGNTEAFF. Here the CDR3 DNA reads TGCGCCAGCAGCGCACAGGGGGCAGGGAACACTGAAGCTTTCTTT.

J is TRBJ2-1 and V is TRBV5-4; 10 bases fit TRBD2. V lost 3 bases and J lost 4; bases outside the gene matches: 7. Germline V gives CDR1 SGHNT, CDR2 YYREEE (reference sequence). This CDR3 is built from 16 residues. The CDR3 coding sequence is TGTGCCAGCAGCTACCGGAGCGGGAGGGATTACAATGAGCAGTTCTTC. This encodes CASSYRSGRDYNEQFF.

This chain connects TRBV30 to TRBJ2-2, with a tentative D call TRBD1 (6 bases). V was clipped by 3 bases and J by 7 bases, with 15 bases between them. Germline V gene data show CDR1 as GTSNPN and CDR2 as SVGIG (reference sequence). The CDR3 has 14 amino acids. CDR3 DNA: TGTGCCTGGAGCCAAGTGGGGGCGAACGGGGAGCTGTTTTTT. Translation gives CAWSQVGANGELFF.

This sequence joins TRBV30 and TRBJ1-2; D gene uncertain. V was trimmed by 0 bases and J by 4 bases, leaving 6 bases between them. The CDR3 has 12 residues. Germline V CDR1 and CDR2: GTSNPN, SVGIG (reference sequence). The CDR3: CAWSVNGYGYTF. CDR3 coding DNA: TGTGCCTGGAGTGTAAACGGCTATGGCTACACCTTC.